These 32 T cell receptor beta chains were sequenced from one sample in a study of tissue T cells after allogeneic stem cell transplantation. TCRdb's table, derived via immunoSEQ multiplex PCR, lists solely in-frame clones and lacks some. The sample includes 1,500 or so clones, around 81% of them seen just once. The input for sequencing was spleen tissue, taken at autopsy. The receptor set was obtained from a male patient between 35 and 75 years old with steroid-refractory graft-versus-host disease after an allogeneic stem cell transplant. A subset of T cells may come from the graft donor.

This clone came up once. The rearrangement joins TRBV13 to TRBJ2-1, with 8 positions matching TRBD2. The CDR3 sequence is 16 residues long. The V segment lost 5 bases and the J segment 3 bases; nucleotides outside the gene matches: 9. Germline V gives CDR1 PRHDT, CDR2 FYEKMQ (reference sequence). The CDR3 spells CASSPSGGTSYNEQFF. CDR3 sequence (DNA): TGTGCCAGCAGCCCCTCGGGGGGGACTAGCTACAATGAGCAGTTCTTC. The variable domain in full, completed from reference TRBV13 and TRBJ2-1, reads AAGVIQSPRHLIKEKRETATLKCYPIPRHDTVYWYQQGPGQDPQFLISFYEKMQSDKGSIPDRFSAQQFSDYHSELNMSSLELGDSALYFCASSPSGGTSYNEQFFGPGTRLTVL.

The CDR3 nucleotides read TGCAGCGTGGACGAGCTGGACAGGGGGCCTAAAGAGACCCAGTACTTC. Protein product: CSVDELDRGPKETQYF. This chain connects TRBV29-1 to TRBJ2-5; TRBD1 agrees at 11 bases. This CDR3 contains 16 residues. Germline CDR1 reads SQVTM; CDR2 reads ANQGSEA. V gave up 6 bases and J gave up 3 bases; unmatched junction bases: 12.

On this clone: This same CDR3 is encoded by further DNA sequences in the sample. The chain is built from TRBV10-1 and TRBJ2-7; D might be TRBD2 (6 bases). Germline V CDR1 and CDR2: WNHNN, SYGVQD (reference sequence). This CDR3 is 14 amino acids long. The V end lost 6 bases, the J end lost 0 bases, and 12 bases lay between the germline ends. The CDR3 here is CASSRDLSSYEQYF. Here the CDR3 DNA reads TGCGCCAGCAGCCGGGACTTGAGCTCCTACGAGCAGTACTTC.

The chain combines TRBV3-1 (or the pseudogene TRBV3-2) with TRBJ2-7, with D possibly being TRBD1 or TRBD2 (5 bases each). Trimming removed 4 bases at V and 2 bases at J, with 15 bases between. The germline CDR1 and CDR2 sequences are LGHDT and YNNKEL (reference sequence). The CDR3 length is 15 residues. This CDR3 is CASSLGMGHTYEQYF. CDR3 sequence (DNA): TGTGCCAGCAGCCTCGGGATGGGGCACACCTACGAGCAGTACTTC.

V usage is TRBV18 and J usage is TRBJ1-2; D is unclear. The CDR3 has 16 amino acids. V lost 2 bases and J lost 1, with 14 bases in between. Germline V gene sequence: CDR1 KGHSH, CDR2 LQKENI. The CDR3 DNA is TGTGCCAGCTCACCAGAGGCTACAAGTTTTAACTATGGCTACACCTTC. This translates into CASSPEATSFNYGYTF.

The gene calls are TRBV9 and TRBJ1-2; D is possibly TRBD1 (5 bases). The CDR3 runs 14 residues. Trimming shortened V by 0 bases and J by 4 bases, and 10 bases separated the two germline ends. From germline, CDR1 is SGDLS and CDR2 YYNGEE. CDR3 coding DNA: TGTGCCAGCAGCGTAGGGGGGACGGCCTATGGCTACACCTTC. Its translation: CASSVGGTAYGYTF. Full variable domain (remainder filled in from reference TRBV9 and TRBJ1-2): DSGVTQTPKHLITATGQRVTLRCSPRSGDLSVYWYQQSLDQGLQFLIQYYNGEERAKGNILERFSAQQFPDLHSELNLSSLELGDSALYFCASSVGGTAYGYTFGSGTRLTVV.

This chain connects TRBV10-1 to TRBJ2-1; the D gene could be TRBD1 or TRBD2 (5 bases each). V was pared by 6 bases and J by 0 bases, with 12 bases between. Germline V gene lookup returns CDR1 WNHNN and CDR2 SYGVQD (reference sequence). The CDR3 spans 15 residues. The CDR3 is CASSRDLSSYNEQFF. The CDR3 DNA is TGCGCCAGCAGCAGGGACCTGAGCTCCTACAATGAGCAGTTCTTC.

V and J are TRBV11-2 and TRBJ2-7; no firm D call. Germline CDR1 is SGHAT and CDR2 is FQNNGV. The length of the CDR3 is 14 residues. The V gene lost 1 base and the J gene lost 6 bases, with 13 bases spanning the gap. Written as DNA, the CDR3 is TGTGCCAGCAGCTTAGTTGGGCAGGCTAGCGAGCAGTACTTC. It translates to CASSLVGQASEQYF.

This clone was seen a few times. This sequence joins TRBV9 and TRBJ1-3; the D is unclear. The CDR3 totals 15 residues. The germline CDR1 and CDR2 sequences are SGDLS and YYNGEE. V was cut by 0 bases and J by 4 bases, with 11 bases left in between. For the CDR3, the DNA is TGTGCCAGCAGCGTAGAAAGGGTCCCGGGAAACACCATATATTTT. Its protein is CASSVERVPGNTIYF.

The J gene is TRBJ2-2, the V gene TRBV27, with D possibly TRBD2 on 6 matching bases. CDR3 length: 15 amino acids. V was clipped by 6 bases and J by 8 bases, with 19 bases between them. From germline, CDR1 is MNHEY and CDR2 SMNVEV (reference sequence). As DNA, the CDR3 is TGTGCCAGCAGCCTTGGCCCATCACGGGGGGGGGAGCTGTTTTTT. As protein: CASSLGPSRGGELFF.

The rearrangement links TRBV11-2 to TRBJ2-7; 8 nucleotides match TRBD1. The CDR3 extends over 14 amino acids. In germline, CDR1 is SGHAT, CDR2 FQNNGV. The V and J ends lost 5 bases and 7 bases, in that order; junction bases with no gene match: 10. CDR3 DNA sequence: TGTGCCAGCAGCCGGAGCCAGGGGGCGAGGGAGCAGTACTTC. Translated, it gives CASSRSQGAREQYF.

The chain recombines TRBV7-9 with TRBJ2-7; 8 bases agree with TRBD1. Germline-derived CDR1 and CDR2 are SEHNR and FQNEAQ (reference sequence). V gave up 5 bases and J gave up 4 bases; unmatched junction bases: 10. The CDR3 is 15 residues long. CDR3 in DNA: TGTGCCAGCAGCCTAAAACTGGGACAGGTATACGAGCAGTACTTC. It is translated as CASSLKLGQVYEQYF. The full variable domain, in which reference TRBV7-9 and TRBJ2-7 provide the parts outside the CDR3, is DTGVSQNPRHKITKRGQNVTFRCDPISEHNRLYWYRQTLGQGPEFLTYFQNEAQLEKSRLLSDRFSAERPKGSFSTLEIQRTEQGDSAMYLCASSLKLGQVYEQYFGPGTRLTVT.

The rearrangement joins TRBV2 to TRBJ2-5; 9 nucleotides line up with TRBD1. Trimming removed 6 bases from V and 7 bases from J; junction bases left unmatched: 6. The CDR3 runs to 13 residues. Per the germline V gene, CDR1 is SNHLY and CDR2 is FYNNEI. CDR3 sequence reads: CASRGQGGGTQYF. The CDR3 DNA is TGTGCCAGCAGGGGACAGGGAGGGGGGACCCAGTACTTC.

The V gene is TRBV7-9, the J gene TRBJ2-7; D gene ambiguous. V lost 2 bases to trimming and J lost 1 base, with 6 bases between them. Germline CDR1 and CDR2: SEHNR and FQNEAQ (reference sequence). This CDR3 is 13 amino acids long. CDR3 nucleotides: TGTGCCAGCAGCTTATTGGCGTCCTACGAGCAGTACTTC. This translates into CASSLLASYEQYF. Combining the CDR3 with reference TRBV7-9 and TRBJ2-7 gives the whole variable domain DTGVSQNPRHKITKRGQNVTFRCDPISEHNRLYWYRQTLGQGPEFLTYFQNEAQLEKSRLLSDRFSAERPKGSFSTLEIQRTEQGDSAMYLCASSLLASYEQYFGPGTRLTVT.

The CDR3 nucleotides are TGTGCCAGCAGTGAATCGGCAGAGGCTAATTCACCCCTCCACTTT. Translating it yields CASSESAEANSPLHF. The gene calls are TRBV2 and TRBJ1-6; no clear D. V was shortened by 2 bases and J by 6 bases, with 11 bases between the two germline ends. The CDR3 covers 15 residues. Germline V CDR1 and CDR2: SNHLY, FYNNEI. Based on the CDR3 plus reference TRBV2 and TRBJ1-6, the full variable domain is EPEVTQTPSHQVTQMGQEVILRCVPISNHLYFYWYRQILGQKVEFLVSFYNNEISEKSEIFDDQFSVERPDGSNFTLKIRSTKLEDSAMYFCASSESAEANSPLHFGNGTRLTVT.

This clone was observed a single time. The chain combines TRBV10-1 with TRBJ1-4; TRBD1 is a possible D gene (6 bases). CDR3 length equals 14 residues. Germline lookup yields CDR1 WNHNN and CDR2 SYGVQD (reference sequence). V was shortened by 4 bases and J by 8 bases, with 14 bases between the two germline ends. The CDR3 DNA reads TGCGCCAGCAGTGCAACGTTACAGGGAGAAAAACTGTTTTTT. Residues: CASSATLQGEKLFF.

The chain links TRBV6-2 or TRBV6-3 to TRBJ1-1; D is perhaps TRBD1 (5 bases). Between the trimmed V and J ends, which lost 5 bases and 8 bases, there was a span of 15 bases. The CDR3 length is 13 residues. The germline CDR1 and CDR2 sequences are MNHEY and SVGEGT. Here the CDR3 reads CASSLMGTYEAFF. The CDR3 nucleotides are TGTGCCAGCAGTCTGATGGGGACCTACGAAGCTTTCTTT.

The V and J genes are TRBV14 and TRBJ2-5; TRBD1 might be the D (6 bases). V lost 0 bases to trimming and J lost 5 bases, with 19 bases between them. CDR3 length: 17 amino acids. The germline CDR1 and CDR2 sequences are SGHDN and FVKESK. CDR3 nucleotide sequence: TGTGCCAGCAGCCAAGATGGTTATACAGGGTATCTGGAGACCCAGTACTTC. Its translation: CASSQDGYTGYLETQYF.

This clone was counted once. The V call is TRBV9, the J call TRBJ1-4; D might be TRBD1 (6 bases). The CDR3 runs 13 residues. Germline V gene lookup returns CDR1 SGDLS and CDR2 YYNGEE. V shed 0 bases and J shed 7 bases, with 7 bases lying between them. The CDR3 coding sequence is TGTGCCAGCAGCGTAGTAGGGGGTGAAAAACTGTTTTTT. Its translation: CASSVVGGEKLFF.

The chain employs TRBV7-2 and TRBJ2-1, with D possibly called TRBD1 or TRBD2 (6 bases each). The germline V gene has CDR1 SGHTA and CDR2 FQGNSA. The CDR3 is made up of 16 amino acids. The V and J ends lost 1 base and 2 bases respectively, with 12 bases between them. The CDR3 reads CASSLGGASAYNEQFF. In DNA, the CDR3 is TGTGCCAGCAGCTTAGGGGGGGCGTCGGCCTACAATGAGCAGTTCTTC. Supplemented by reference TRBV7-2 and TRBJ2-1, the full variable domain reads GAGVSQSPSNKVTEKGKDVELRCDPISGHTALYWYRQSLGQGLEFLIYFQGNSAPDKSGLPSDRFSAERTGGSVSTLTIQRTQQEDSAVYLCASSLGGASAYNEQFFGPGTRLTVL.

This chain uses TRBV5-1 with TRBJ2-5; the match to TRBD2 covers 13 bases. CDR1 is SGHRS, CDR2 YFSETQ, per germline. The CDR3 length is 16 residues. Unmatched junction bases numbered 5, after V lost 4 bases and J lost 2 bases. DNA for the CDR3: TGCGCCAGCAGCCAGACTAGCGGGGGGATTCAAGAGACCCAGTACTTC. Translating gives CASSQTSGGIQETQYF.

The genes are TRBV9 and TRBJ2-3, with 8 bases lining up with TRBD2. The V and J ends lost 4 bases and 2 bases, in that order; junction bases with no gene match: 6. The CDR3 length is 15 residues. Germline CDR1 is SGDLS and CDR2 is YYNGEE. In DNA, the CDR3 is TGTGCCAGCAGCCCTAGCGGGCGTTACACAGATACGCAGTATTTT. Amino acid sequence: CASSPSGRYTDTQYF.

The V call is TRBV7-9, the J call TRBJ2-3; 8 bases align to TRBD1. Germline trimming cut 4 bases from V and 4 bases from J; bases unmatched to any gene: 7. The CDR3 is 15 amino acids. Germline-derived CDR1 and CDR2 are SEHNR and FQNEAQ (reference sequence). The CDR3 DNA sequence: TGTGCCAGCAGCTCCGGACAGGGTCGGCCAGATACGCAGTATTTT. Protein: CASSSGQGRPDTQYF.

The chain combines TRBV10-1 with TRBJ2-2, with a possible D match to TRBD1 (5 bases). Trimming removed 6 bases from V and 2 bases from J, with 13 bases in between. Germline V CDR1 and CDR2: WNHNN, SYGVQD (reference sequence). The CDR3 sequence is 15 residues long. The CDR3 bases are TGCGCCAGCAGCCGCGACAGTTCCAACACCGGGGAGCTGTTTTTT. It yields the protein CASSRDSSNTGELFF.

Only a few counts were recorded for this clone. The rearrangement uses TRBV21-1 and TRBJ1-2. TRBV21-1 is annotated as a pseudogene. The CDR3 sequence is 17 residues long. The chain's CDR3 is CASSKWDRDCPNYGYTF. As DNA, the CDR3 is TGTGCCAGCAGCAAATGGGACCGGGACTGTCCTAACTATGGCTACACCTTC.

V usage is TRBV27 and J usage is TRBJ1-6; D is ambiguous. Germline CDR1 MNHEY, CDR2 SMNVEV (reference sequence). Trimming cost V 4 bases and J 4 bases, with 14 bases left between them. This CDR3 is built from 16 residues. Here the CDR3 reads CASSSGIGGYNSPLHF. The CDR3, as DNA: TGTGCCAGCAGTTCGGGGATAGGCGGGTATAATTCACCCCTCCACTTT.

This chain connects TRBV3-1 (or the pseudogene TRBV3-2) to TRBJ1-4; D ambiguous. Germline V gives CDR1 LGHDT, CDR2 YNNKEL (reference sequence). The CDR3 extends over 17 amino acids. Trimming cost V 3 bases and J 3 bases, with 17 bases left between them. In nucleotides, the CDR3 is TGTGCCAGCAGCCAGTTGGGGAGGGATGCGGCTAATGAAAAACTGTTTTTT. Translated: CASSQLGRDAANEKLFF.

The genes are TRBV4-3 and TRBJ2-2, with 7 bases fitting TRBD1. Germline trimming cut 0 bases from V and 7 bases from J; bases unmatched to any gene: 8. In germline, CDR1 is LGHNA, CDR2 YSLEER. CDR3 length equals 16 residues. The CDR3 bases are TGCGCCAGCAGCCAAGAAGGCAAAGGGGGCTACGGGGAGCTGTTTTTT. It codes for CASSQEGKGGYGELFF.

The chain is built from TRBV5-1 and TRBJ2-1, with D hard to call. Germline V CDR1 and CDR2: SGHRS, YFSETQ. This CDR3 has 13 residues. V was clipped by 4 bases and J by 8 bases, with 13 bases between them. The CDR3 DNA is TGCGCCAGCAGCGATACACGGTGGGATGAGCAGTTCTTC. It specifies CASSDTRWDEQFF.

The chain recombines TRBV6-6 with TRBJ1-2, with a possible D match to TRBD1 (6 bases). The CDR3 loop spans 15 amino acids. Germline V lookup: CDR1 MNHNY, CDR2 SVGAGI (reference sequence). V was shortened by 6 bases and J by 4 bases, with 18 bases between the two germline ends. CDR3 DNA sequence: TGTGCCAGCAGCCACCGGGACATCGAATCCTATGGCTACACCTTC. Translation: CASSHRDIESYGYTF.

The V call is TRBV7-9, the J call TRBJ2-7; D is undetermined. V dropped 3 bases and J dropped 5 bases, with 8 bases sitting between them. This CDR3 has 12 amino acids. The V gene's germline CDR1 is SEHNR and CDR2 FQNEAQ (reference sequence). The CDR3 protein is CASSFSSDEQYF. DNA for the CDR3: TGTGCCAGCAGCTTCTCTAGTGACGAGCAGTACTTC.

The chain carries TRBV19 and TRBJ2-3, with 7 bases identical to TRBD1. The germline CDR1 and CDR2 sequences are LNHDA and SQIVND (reference sequence). The CDR3 spans 16 residues. The trim removed 1 base at V and 2 bases at J, leaving 6 bases unmatched. The CDR3 DNA follows: TGTGCCAGTAGTATAGCCAGGACAGGCGACACAGATACGCAGTATTTT. It codes for CASSIARTGDTDTQYF.